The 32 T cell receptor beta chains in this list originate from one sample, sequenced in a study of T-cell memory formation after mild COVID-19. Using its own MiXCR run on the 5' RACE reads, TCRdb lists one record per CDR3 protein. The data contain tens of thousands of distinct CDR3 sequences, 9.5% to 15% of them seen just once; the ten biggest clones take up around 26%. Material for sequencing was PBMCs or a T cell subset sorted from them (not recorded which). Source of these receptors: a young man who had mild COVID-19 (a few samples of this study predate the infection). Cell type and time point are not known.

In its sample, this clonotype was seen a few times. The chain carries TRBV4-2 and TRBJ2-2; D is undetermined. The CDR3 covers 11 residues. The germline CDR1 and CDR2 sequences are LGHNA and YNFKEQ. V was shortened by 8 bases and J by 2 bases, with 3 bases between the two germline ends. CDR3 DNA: TGTGCCAGCCGCAACACCGGGGAGCTGTTTTTT. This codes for CASRNTGELFF.

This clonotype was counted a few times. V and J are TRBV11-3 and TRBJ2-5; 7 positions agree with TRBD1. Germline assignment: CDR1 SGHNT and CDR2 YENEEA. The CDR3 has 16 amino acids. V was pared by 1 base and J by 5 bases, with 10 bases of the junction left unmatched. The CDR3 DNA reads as TGTGCCAGCAGCTTAGGAGGGGACAGTTGGACGGAGACCCAGTACTTC. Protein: CASSLGGDSWTETQYF.

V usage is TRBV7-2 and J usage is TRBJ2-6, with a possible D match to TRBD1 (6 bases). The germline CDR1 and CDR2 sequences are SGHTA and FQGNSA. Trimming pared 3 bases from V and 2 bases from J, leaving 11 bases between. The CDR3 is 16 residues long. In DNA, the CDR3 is TGTGCCAGCAGCTTCCCGAACAGGGCTGGGGCCAACGTCCTGACTTTC. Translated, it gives CASSFPNRAGANVLTF. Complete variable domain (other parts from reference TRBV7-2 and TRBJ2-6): GAGVSQSPSNKVTEKGKDVELRCDPISGHTALYWYRQSLGQGLEFLIYFQGNSAPDKSGLPSDRFSAERTGGSVSTLTIQRTQQEDSAVYLCASSFPNRAGANVLTFGAGSRLTVL.

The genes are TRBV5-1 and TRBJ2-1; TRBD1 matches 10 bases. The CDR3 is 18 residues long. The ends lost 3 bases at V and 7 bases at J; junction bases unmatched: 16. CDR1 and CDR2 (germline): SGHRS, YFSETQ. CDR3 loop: CASSSTPTGTGAWNEQFF. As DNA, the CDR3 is TGCGCCAGCAGCTCAACCCCGACCGGGACAGGGGCCTGGAATGAGCAGTTCTTC.

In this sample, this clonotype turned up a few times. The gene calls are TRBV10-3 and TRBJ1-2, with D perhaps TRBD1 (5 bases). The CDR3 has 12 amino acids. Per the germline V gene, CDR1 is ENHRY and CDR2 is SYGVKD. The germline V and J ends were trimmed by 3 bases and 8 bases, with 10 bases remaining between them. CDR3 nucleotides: TGTGCCATCAGTGAACAGGTCGTCGGCTACACCTTC. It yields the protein CAISEQVVGYTF.

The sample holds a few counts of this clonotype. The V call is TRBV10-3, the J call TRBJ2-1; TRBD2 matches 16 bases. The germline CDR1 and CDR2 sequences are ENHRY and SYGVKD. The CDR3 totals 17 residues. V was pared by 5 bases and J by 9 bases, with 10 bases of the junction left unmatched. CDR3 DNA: TGTGCCATCAGTTTAGGAGGGACTAGCGGGGGGGCTGGTGAGCAGTTCTTC. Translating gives CAISLGGTSGGAGEQFF.

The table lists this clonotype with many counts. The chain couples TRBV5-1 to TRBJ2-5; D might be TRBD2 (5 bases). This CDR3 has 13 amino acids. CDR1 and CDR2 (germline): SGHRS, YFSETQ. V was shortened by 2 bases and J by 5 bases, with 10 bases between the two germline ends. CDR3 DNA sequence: TGCGCCAGCAGCTTTACGGGGTTGGAGACCCAGTACTTC. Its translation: CASSFTGLETQYF. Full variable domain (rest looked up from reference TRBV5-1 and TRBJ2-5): KAGVTQTPRYLIKTRGQQVTLSCSPISGHRSVSWYQQTPGQGLQFLFEYFSETQRNKGNFPGRFSGRQFSNSRSEMNVSTLELGDSALYLCASSFTGLETQYFGPGTRLLVL.

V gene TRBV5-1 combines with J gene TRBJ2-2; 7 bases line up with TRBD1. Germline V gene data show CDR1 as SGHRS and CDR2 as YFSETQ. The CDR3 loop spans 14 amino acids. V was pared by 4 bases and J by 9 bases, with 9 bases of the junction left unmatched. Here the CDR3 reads CASSTWTGRRELFF. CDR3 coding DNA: TGCGCCAGCAGCACCTGGACAGGAAGGAGGGAGCTGTTTTTT.

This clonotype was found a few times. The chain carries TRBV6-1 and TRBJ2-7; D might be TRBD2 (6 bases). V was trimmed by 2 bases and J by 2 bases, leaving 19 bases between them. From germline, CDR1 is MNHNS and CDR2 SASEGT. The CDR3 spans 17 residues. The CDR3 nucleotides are TGTGCCAGCAGTGAACCTACTAGCATCTATGTGGCCTACGAGCAGTACTTC. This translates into CASSEPTSIYVAYEQYF.

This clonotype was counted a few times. The CDR3 here is CASSQANQRTEAFF. The CDR3 region has the DNA TGTGCCAGCAGCCAAGCCAATCAGCGCACTGAAGCTTTCTTT. This chain connects TRBV4-2 to TRBJ1-1; D call uncertain. The germline gives CDR1 LGHNA, CDR2 YNFKEQ. This CDR3 has 14 amino acids. Trimming removed 1 base at V and 4 bases at J, with 10 bases between.

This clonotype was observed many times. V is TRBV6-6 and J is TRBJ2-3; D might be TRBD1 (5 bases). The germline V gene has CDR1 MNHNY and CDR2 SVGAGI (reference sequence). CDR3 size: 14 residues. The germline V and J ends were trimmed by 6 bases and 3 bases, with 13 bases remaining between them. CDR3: CASSPTELTDTQYF. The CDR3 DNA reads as TGTGCCAGCAGCCCGACAGAGCTAACAGATACGCAGTATTTT.

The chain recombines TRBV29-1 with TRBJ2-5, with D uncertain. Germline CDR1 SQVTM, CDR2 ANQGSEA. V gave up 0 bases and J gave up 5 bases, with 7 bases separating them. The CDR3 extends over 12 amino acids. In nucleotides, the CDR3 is TGCAGCGTTGAAGACCTCCCGGAGACCCAGTACTTC. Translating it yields CSVEDLPETQYF.

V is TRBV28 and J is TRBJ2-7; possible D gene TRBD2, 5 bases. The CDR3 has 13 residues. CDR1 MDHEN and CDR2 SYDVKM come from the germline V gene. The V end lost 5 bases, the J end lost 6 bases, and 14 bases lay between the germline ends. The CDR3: CASSRTPPGEQYV. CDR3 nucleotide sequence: TGTGCCAGCAGTAGGACTCCGCCTGGCGAGCAGTACGTC.

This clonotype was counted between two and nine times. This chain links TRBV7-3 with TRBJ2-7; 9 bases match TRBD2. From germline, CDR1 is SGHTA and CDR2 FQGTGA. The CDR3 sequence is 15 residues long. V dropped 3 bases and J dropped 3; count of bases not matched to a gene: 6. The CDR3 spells CASSFSGGGDYEQYF. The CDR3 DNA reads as TGTGCCAGCAGCTTCTCGGGCGGGGGGGACTACGAGCAGTACTTC.

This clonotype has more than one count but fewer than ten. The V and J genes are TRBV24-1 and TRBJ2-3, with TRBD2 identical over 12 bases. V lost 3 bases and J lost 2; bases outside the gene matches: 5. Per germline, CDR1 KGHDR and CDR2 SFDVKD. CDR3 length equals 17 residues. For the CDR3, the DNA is TGTGCCACCAGTGATCCGACTAGCGGGGGCTTCACAGATACGCAGTATTTT. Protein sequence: CATSDPTSGGFTDTQYF.

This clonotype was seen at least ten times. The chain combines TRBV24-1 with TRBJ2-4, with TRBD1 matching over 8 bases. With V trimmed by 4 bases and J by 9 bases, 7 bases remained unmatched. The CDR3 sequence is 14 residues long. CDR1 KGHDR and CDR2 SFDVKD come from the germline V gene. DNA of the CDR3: TGTGCCACCAGTGAGGCCAGGGGGCACGGCATTCAGTACTTC. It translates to CATSEARGHGIQYF.

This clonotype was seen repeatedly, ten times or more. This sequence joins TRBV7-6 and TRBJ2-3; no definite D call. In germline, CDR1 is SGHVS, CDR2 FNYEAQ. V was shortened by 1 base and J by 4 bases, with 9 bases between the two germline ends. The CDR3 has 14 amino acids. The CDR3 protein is CASSLDATADTQYF. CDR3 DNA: TGTGCCAGCAGCTTAGACGCGACGGCAGATACGCAGTATTTT.

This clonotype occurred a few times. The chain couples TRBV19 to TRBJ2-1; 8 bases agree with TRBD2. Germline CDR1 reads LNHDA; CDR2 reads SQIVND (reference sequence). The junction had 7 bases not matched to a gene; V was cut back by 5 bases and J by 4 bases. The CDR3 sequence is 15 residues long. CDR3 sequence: CASSVRERGYNEQFF. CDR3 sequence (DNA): TGTGCCAGTAGTGTCCGGGAGCGGGGGTACAATGAGCAGTTCTTC.

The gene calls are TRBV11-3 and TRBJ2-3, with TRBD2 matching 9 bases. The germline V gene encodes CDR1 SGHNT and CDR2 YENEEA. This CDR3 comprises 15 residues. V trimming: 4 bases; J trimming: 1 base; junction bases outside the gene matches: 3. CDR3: CASSSLAGGTDTQYF. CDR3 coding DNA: TGTGCCAGCAGCTCCTTAGCGGGGGGCACAGATACGCAGTATTTT.

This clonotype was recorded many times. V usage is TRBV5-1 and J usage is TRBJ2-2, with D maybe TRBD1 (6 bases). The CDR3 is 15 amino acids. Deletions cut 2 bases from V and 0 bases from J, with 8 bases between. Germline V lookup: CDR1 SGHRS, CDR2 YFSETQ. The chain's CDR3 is CASSLDRPNTGELFF. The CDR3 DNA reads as TGCGCCAGCAGCTTAGACAGGCCGAACACCGGGGAGCTGTTTTTT. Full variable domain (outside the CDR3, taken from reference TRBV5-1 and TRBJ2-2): KAGVTQTPRYLIKTRGQQVTLSCSPISGHRSVSWYQQTPGQGLQFLFEYFSETQRNKGNFPGRFSGRQFSNSRSEMNVSTLELGDSALYLCASSLDRPNTGELFFGEGSRLTVL.

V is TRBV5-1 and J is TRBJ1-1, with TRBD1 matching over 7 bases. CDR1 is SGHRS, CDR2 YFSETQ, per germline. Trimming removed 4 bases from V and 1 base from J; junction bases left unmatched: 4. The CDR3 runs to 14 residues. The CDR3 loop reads CASSPDRPNTEAFF. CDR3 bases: TGCGCCAGCAGCCCGGACAGGCCGAACACTGAAGCTTTCTTT.

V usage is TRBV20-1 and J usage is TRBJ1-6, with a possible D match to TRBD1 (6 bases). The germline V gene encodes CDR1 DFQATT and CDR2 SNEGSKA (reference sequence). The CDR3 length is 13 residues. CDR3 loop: CSLQGFYNSPLHF. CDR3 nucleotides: TGCAGCCTACAGGGATTTTATAATTCACCCCTCCACTTT.

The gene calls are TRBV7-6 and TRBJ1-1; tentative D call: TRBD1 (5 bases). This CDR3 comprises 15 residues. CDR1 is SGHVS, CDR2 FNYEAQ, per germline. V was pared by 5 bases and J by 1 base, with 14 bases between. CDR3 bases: TGTGCCAGCAGCCTACCCCCGACAGCGAACACTGAAGCTTTCTTT. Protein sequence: CASSLPPTANTEAFF.

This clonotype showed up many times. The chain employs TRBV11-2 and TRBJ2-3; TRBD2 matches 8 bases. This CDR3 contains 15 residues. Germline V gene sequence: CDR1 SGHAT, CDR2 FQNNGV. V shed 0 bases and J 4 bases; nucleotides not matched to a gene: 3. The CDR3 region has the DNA TGTGCCAGCAGCTTAGAGCGGGGGGCCTCAGATACGCAGTATTTT. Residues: CASSLERGASDTQYF.

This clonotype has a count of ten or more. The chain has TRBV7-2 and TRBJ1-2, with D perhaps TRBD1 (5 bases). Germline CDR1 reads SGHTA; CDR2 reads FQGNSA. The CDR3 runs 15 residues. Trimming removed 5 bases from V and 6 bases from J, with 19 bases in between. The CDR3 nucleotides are TGTGCCAGCAGCCCACTCCTGGGGCGCAGAGATGGCTACACCTTC. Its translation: CASSPLLGRRDGYTF.

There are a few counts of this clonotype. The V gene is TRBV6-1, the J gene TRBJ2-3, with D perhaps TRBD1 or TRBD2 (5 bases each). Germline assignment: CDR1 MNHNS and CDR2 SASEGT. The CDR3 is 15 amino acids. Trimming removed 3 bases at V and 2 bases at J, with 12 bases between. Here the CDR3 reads CASSERVGDTDTQYF. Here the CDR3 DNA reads TGTGCCAGCAGTGAGAGGGTGGGGGACACAGATACGCAGTATTTT.

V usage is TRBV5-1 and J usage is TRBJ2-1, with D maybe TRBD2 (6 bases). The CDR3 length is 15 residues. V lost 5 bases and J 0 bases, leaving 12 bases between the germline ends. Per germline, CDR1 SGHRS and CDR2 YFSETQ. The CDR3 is CASRRDGSSYNEQFF. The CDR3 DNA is TGCGCCAGCAGGCGGGACGGAAGCTCCTACAATGAGCAGTTCTTC.

CDR3 in DNA: TGTGCCAGCAGTTTCTACGTCTCCTACGAGCAGTACTTC. It encodes CASSFYVSYEQYF. The rearrangement uses TRBV6-2 or TRBV6-3 and TRBJ2-7; D remains ambiguous. Deletions cut 4 bases from V and 0 bases from J, with 7 bases between. The CDR3 has 13 amino acids. Germline CDR1 is MNHEY and CDR2 is SVGEGT.

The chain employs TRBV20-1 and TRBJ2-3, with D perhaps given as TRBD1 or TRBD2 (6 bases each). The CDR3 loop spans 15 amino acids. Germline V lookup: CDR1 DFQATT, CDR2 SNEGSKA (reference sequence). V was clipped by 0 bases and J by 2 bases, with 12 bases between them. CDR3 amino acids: CSARDLRGLTDTQYF. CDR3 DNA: TGCAGTGCTAGAGATCTCCGGGGGCTCACAGATACGCAGTATTTT.

This chain's CDR3 is CSASRDGNYGYTF. The CDR3 nucleotides are TGCAGTGCTAGTCGGGACGGTAACTATGGCTACACCTTC. V usage is TRBV20-1 and J usage is TRBJ1-2, with D possibly being TRBD1 (5 bases). The CDR3 contains 13 residues. V lost 3 bases and J lost 1, with 9 bases in between. Germline CDR1 DFQATT, CDR2 SNEGSKA (reference sequence).

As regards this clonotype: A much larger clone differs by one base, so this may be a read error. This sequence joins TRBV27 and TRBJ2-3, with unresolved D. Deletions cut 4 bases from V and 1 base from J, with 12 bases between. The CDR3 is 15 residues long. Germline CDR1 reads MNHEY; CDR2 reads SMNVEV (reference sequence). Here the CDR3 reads CASSSHSSGTDTQYF. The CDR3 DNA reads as TGTGCCAGCAGTTCTCACAGCTCTGGCACAGATACGCAGTATTTT.

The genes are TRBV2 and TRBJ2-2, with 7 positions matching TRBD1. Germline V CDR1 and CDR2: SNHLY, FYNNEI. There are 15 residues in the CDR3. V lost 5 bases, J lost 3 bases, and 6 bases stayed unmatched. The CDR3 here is CASSSDRVDTGELFF. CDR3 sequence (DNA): TGTGCCAGCAGTTCCGACAGGGTTGACACCGGGGAGCTGTTTTTT.